These T cell receptor beta chains were read from a single sample in a study of beta chain features in type 1 diabetes. Sequencing used immunoSEQ multiplex PCR; TCRdb keeps in-frame clones, though not all of them. Of more than 250,000 clones detected, 24% appear once; the ten largest clones hold 0.012%. The sequencing input was naive CD4+ T cells from blood. These receptors were obtained from a woman aged 25 to 39 with type 1 diabetes. The CDR3 runs from the conserved cysteine through the conserved F or W. D genes are given only for firm matches. Rows give clone size only sometimes, using once, few, many, or a class for an expanded clone.

J | size | D | V | DNA | CDR3
TRBJ2-3 | NA | TRBD1 | TRBV4-2 | TGTGCCAGCAGCCCGCAGAGACAGGGACGCACAGATACGCAGTATTTT | CASSPQRQGRTDTQYF
TRBJ2-1 | NA | NA | TRBV7-3 | TGTGCCAGCAGCCACTCTCTGCGGGTAAATGAGCAGTTCTTC | CASSHSLRVNEQFF
TRBJ2-4 | few | NA | TRBV6-6 | TGTGCCAGCAGTTCCCCCGAGAGGGAACCCCACATTCAGTACTTC | CASSSPEREPHIQYF
TRBJ2-6 | few | TRBD1 | TRBV15 | TGTGCCACCAGCAGGGACAGGGTGGGCTCTGGGGCCAACGTCCTGACTTTC | CATSRDRVGSGANVLTF
TRBJ2-1 | NA | NA | TRBV13 | TGTGCCAGCAGCTCTCTTATACCCCTGGGAGAGCGGACCTACAATGAGCAGTTCTTC | CASSSLIPLGERTYNEQFF
TRBJ2-1 | NA | TRBD2 | TRBV29-1 | TGCAGCGTCATGACTAGCGGTAATGAGCAGTTCTTC | CSVMTSGNEQFF
TRBJ1-4 | NA | NA | TRBV30 | TGTGCCTGGAGTGGGGGGGTAGAAAAACTGTTTTTT | CAWSGGVEKLFF
TRBJ2-1 | NA | TRBD2 | TRBV6-5 | TGTGCCAGCAACAAAGCGGGACCCTACTCTGAGCAGTTCTTC | CASNKAGPYSEQFF
TRBJ2-1 | few | NA | TRBV7-9 | TGTGCCAGCAGCTGGGACTGGAGCTCCTACAATGAGCAGTTCTTC | CASSWDWSSYNEQFF
TRBJ2-5 | NA | NA | TRBV2 | TGTGCCAGCAGTGAAGTAGGGGGACATCAAGAGACCCAGTACTTC | CASSEVGGHQETQYF
TRBJ1-1 | few | NA | TRBV5-1 | TGCGCCAGCAGCTTGTTGGGACACAGGAACACTGAAGCTTTCTTT | CASSLLGHRNTEAFF
TRBJ2-1 | few | TRBD2 | TRBV11-2 | TGTGCCAGCACGGCTAGCGGGGATATTAACAATGAGCAGTTCTTC | CASTASGDINNEQFF
TRBJ2-1 | NA | TRBD2 | TRBV4-1 | TGCGCCAGCAGCCGAGAGGGACTAGCGGGAGTCAATGAGCAGTTCTTC | CASSREGLAGVNEQFF
TRBJ2-3 | NA | TRBD1 | TRBV4-2 | TGTGCCAGCAGCCGGGACAGTAGCACAGATACGCAGTATTTT | CASSRDSSTDTQYF
TRBJ2-5 | few | NA | TRBV9 | TGTGCCAGCAGCGTAGTTGGCAGGGGTGAGACCCAGTACTTC | CASSVVGRGETQYF
TRBJ2-3 | NA | NA | TRBV28 | TGTGCCAGCAGTGCTCGGAGGGCTACAGATACGCAGTATTTT | CASSARRATDTQYF